This TCR beta chain is drawn from a study of blood T cell repertoires in COVID-19 (dated by TCRdb to about 2020). About the full investigation: Samples from collaborators originated in the United States, Italy and Spain and spanned both the acute and convalescent phases of COVID-19. Subjects who had been exposed to COVID-19, were actively infected with it, or had recovered from it provided the deeply sampled blood TCRbeta repertoires that made up the dataset. Where available, HLA class I and class II types were obtained from metadata supplied by the sample provider rather than from assay-based typing. Samples were obtained from the ongoing ImmuneRACE study (first 160 participants) and from 950 to 1,500 subjects provided by 6 global collaborators. A de-identified subject ID, COVID-19 status, age in years and sex were almost always included in the sample metadata. The repertoires were made available in a free public database intended to serve as a resource for research on the immune response to SARS-CoV-2. The prospective study material was composed of cDNA or gDNA derived from T cells, B-cell-depleted T cells, or PBMCs. On the study overall, not on this receptor specifically: The amount of clinical and demographic metadata varied by source and participant and was provided uncurated.

Its CDR3 holds 20 amino acids, cysteine through phenylalanine. CDR3 DNA only is kept here, 60 bases in frame from base 1. V is trimmed back by 6 bases and J by 4 bases, and the junction contains 18 bases that no gene match accounts for. Looking up the germline V gene (reference sequence) yields CDR1 LNHDA and CDR2 SQIVND. Points on this clone: There is no known antigen for this receptor. Base qualities are not recorded, but no much larger clone differs from it by a single base.

Participants in the prospective study were aged roughly 18 to 89 years, lived in about two dozen United States geographic areas, and enrolled through a virtual design. In the prospective study, participants were assigned to cohorts based on the clinical history participants reported in a screening survey and a study questionnaire. In the prospective study, mobile phlebotomists collected whole blood, serum and a nasopharyngeal or oropharyngeal swab from each participant. Additional blood draws and questionnaires over an approximately 2-month period could optionally be provided by prospective study participants. Prospective study blood samples were shipped either frozen or at room temperature before DNA extraction. TCRbeta CDR3 regions were amplified from genomic DNA using the immunoSEQ Assay, a bias-controlled multiplex PCR. Per the original workflow: Nucleated cell counts per sample were estimated from amplification of reference gene primers within the assay. To quantify the absolute abundance of each unique TCRbeta CDR3 rearrangement, sequence reads were collapsed and filtered. Productive Simpson clonality was computed per sample as the square root of Simpson's diversity index over productive rearrangements. TCRdb's version of the immuneACCESS table is confined to in-frame rearrangements and falls short of the full clone set. An unresolved V gene accounts for under half of the shortfall where checked; the remainder is of unknown origin. V and J calls and clone size come straight from that table; D and trimming were deduced from the DNA. The sample data list around 320,000 clones, and about 90% of these were observed just once. Of the sample, 3.5% to 5% is held by the ten largest clones.

The sequencing input was PBMCs or T cells enriched from blood (not recorded which). This clonotype was obtained from a woman between 18 and 30 years old with acute COVID-19. The chain is encoded by TRBV19 joined to TRBJ2-1; 13 bases in the junction line up with TRBD2. The DNA sequence is TGTGCCAGTAGGGACGGCTCCGGGACTAGCGGGGAAAGGGGGTACAATGAGCAGTTCTTC. This codes for CASRDGSGTSGERGYNEQFF.